This T cell receptor (beta chain) was identified in a study of T-cell memory formation after mild COVID-19. The table lists this clonotype with many counts. Its antigen is not known. Study-wide results and caveats: Shrinking CD4+ clones resided mostly in CM and EM, and CD8+ ones in EMRA.

The V and J ends lost 6 bases and 5 bases, in that order; junction bases with no gene match: 4. The length of the CDR3 is 15 residues. Germline V CDR1 and CDR2: MNHEY, SVGAGI. With constant-segment primers, 5'RACE yielded cDNA libraries of TCR alpha and TCR beta that carried sample barcodes and UMIs. A single record per CDR3 protein comes from TCRdb applying MiXCR to the 5' RACE reads. The repertoire consists of 550,000 to 700,000 distinct CDR3 sequences, with roughly 17% occurring once and the leading ten covering around 13%. J is TRBJ2-2 and V is TRBV6-5; 12 bases align to TRBD2. Sequencing was carried out using PBMCs or a T cell subset sorted from them (not recorded which). This receptor was identified in an adult woman who had mild COVID-19 (a few samples of this study predate the infection). Cell type and time point are not known. This CDR3 is CASSPGLAGTGELFF. The CDR3 DNA reads TGTGCCAGCAGCCCCGGACTAGCGGGAACCGGGGAGCTGTTTTTT.